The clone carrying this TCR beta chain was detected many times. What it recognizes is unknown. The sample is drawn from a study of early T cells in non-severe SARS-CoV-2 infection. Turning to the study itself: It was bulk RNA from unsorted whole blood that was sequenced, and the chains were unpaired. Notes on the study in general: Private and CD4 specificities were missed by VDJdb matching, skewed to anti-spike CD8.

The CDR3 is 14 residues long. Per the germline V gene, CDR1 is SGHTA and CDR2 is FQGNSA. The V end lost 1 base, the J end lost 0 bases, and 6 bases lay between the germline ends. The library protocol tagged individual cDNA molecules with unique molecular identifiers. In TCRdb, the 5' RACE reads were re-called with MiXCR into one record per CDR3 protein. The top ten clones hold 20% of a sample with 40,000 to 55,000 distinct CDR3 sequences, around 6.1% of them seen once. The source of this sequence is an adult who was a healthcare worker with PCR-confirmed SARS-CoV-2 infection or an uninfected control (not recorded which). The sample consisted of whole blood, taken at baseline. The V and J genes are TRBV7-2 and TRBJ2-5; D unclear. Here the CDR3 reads CASSLVGYQETQYF. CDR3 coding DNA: TGTGCCAGCAGCTTAGTGGGGTACCAAGAGACCCAGTACTTC.